This record looks at one T cell receptor (beta chain) sequence and its context. The CDR3 regions of TCR beta were amplified from RNA transcripts. A first-round RT-PCR of the TCR CDR3 used the HTBI primer set. TCRdb called the multiplex PCR reads again in MiXCR, with one record for every CDR3 protein. The sample yields under 700,000 distinct CDR3 sequences, 35% to 55% seen once. This sample is part of a study of T cells in Graves' hyperthyroidism and ophthalmopathy. Trimming took off 4 bases at V and 2 bases at J, with 5 bases between the two ends. Germline V gene sequence: CDR1 SQVTM, CDR2 ANQGSEA. CDR3 length: 11 amino acids. Stable hyperthyroidism: no ophthalmopathy progression over 18 months of follow-up.

The TCR originated in a young woman with Graves' hyperthyroidism. The J gene is TRBJ1-1, the V gene TRBV29-1; D uncertain. Sample: peripheral blood or thyroid tissue (not recorded which). CDR3 in DNA: TGCAGCGTTGGAGTTAACACTGAAGCTTTCTTT. Its translation is CSVGVNTEAFF. The full variable domain, in which reference TRBV29-1 and TRBJ1-1 provide the parts outside the CDR3, is SAVISQKPSRDICQRGTSLTIQCQVDSQVTMMFWYRQQPGQSLTLIATANQGSEATYESGFVIDKFPISRPNLTFSTLTVSNMSPEDSSIYLCSVGVNTEAFFGQGTRLTVV.